The 22 T cell receptor beta chains below come from one sample, sequenced in a study of shared clonotypes between healthy human individuals (dated by TCRdb to 2020 to 2021). Receptor libraries were prepared by the immunoSEQ multiplex PCR assay. TCRdb mirrors the immuneACCESS table, restricted to in-frame sequences. Some clones are absent from its copies; in checked studies, under half trace to an unresolved V gene, and the reason for the others is unknown. The sample table holds about 2.4 million clones, of which more than 85% were seen once. Jointly, the top ten make up 0.36% of the sample. The sample comprised naive CD4+ T cells from PBMCs. Per the publication, the cell subset or site label means: CD45RA+ positively selected. These receptors originate from a man aged 18 to 30 in good health. Some clones in this sample may be carry-over from other donors' samples.

The CDR3 loop reads CASSSRRAETQYF. CDR3 bases: TGTGCCAGTAGTTCCCGCAGGGCCGAGACCCAGTACTTC. The J gene is TRBJ2-5, the V gene TRBV19, with TRBD1 as a possible D gene (5 bases). V shed 5 bases and J shed 5 bases, with 12 bases lying between them. Germline CDR1 LNHDA, CDR2 SQIVND (reference sequence). The CDR3 consists of 13 residues.

The chain links TRBV28 to TRBJ2-5, with 11 bases aligning to TRBD2. The CDR3 runs 19 residues. Germline V lookup: CDR1 MDHEN, CDR2 SYDVKM. V dropped 2 bases and J dropped 0; count of bases not matched to a gene: 11. The CDR3: CASSLTTLAGGQYQETQYF. For the CDR3, the DNA is TGTGCCAGCAGTTTAACAACTTTAGCGGGAGGGCAATACCAAGAGACCCAGTACTTC.

Only one count was recorded for this clone. The J gene is TRBJ2-1, the V gene TRBV10-3; D perhaps matches TRBD2 (6 bases). Germline V CDR1 and CDR2: ENHRY, SYGVKD. CDR3 size: 17 residues. The V end lost 2 bases, the J end lost 5 bases, and 19 bases lay between the germline ends. The CDR3 protein is CAISEPFGVAVNNEQFF. CDR3 DNA: TGTGCCATCAGTGAGCCGTTCGGGGTAGCGGTAAACAATGAGCAGTTCTTC.

The chain uses TRBV19 and TRBJ2-7; 8 bases match TRBD2. CDR1 is LNHDA and CDR2 is SQIVND in the germline V gene (reference sequence). J gave up 0 bases and V 8 bases, and 15 bases lay outside the gene matches. The CDR3 covers 17 residues. DNA for the CDR3: TGTGCCAGTTCCGACGGGAGGGGGGGACCCAGCTCCTACGAGCAGTACTTC. Its translation: CASSDGRGGPSSYEQYF.

Here the CDR3 reads CASSVDPYYQETQYF. CDR3 DNA sequence: TGTGCCAGCAGTGTGGACCCGTACTACCAAGAGACCCAGTACTTC. The chain links TRBV2 to TRBJ2-5; no definite D call. Germline CDR1 reads SNHLY; CDR2 reads FYNNEI. The length of the CDR3 is 15 residues. Trimming took off 4 bases at V and 0 bases at J, with 12 bases between the two ends. The full variable domain, completed using reference TRBV2 and TRBJ2-5, is EPEVTQTPSHQVTQMGQEVILRCVPISNHLYFYWYRQILGQKVEFLVSFYNNEISEKSEIFDDQFSVERPDGSNFTLKIRSTKLEDSAMYFCASSVDPYYQETQYFGPGTRLLVL.

The chain is built from TRBV6-5 and TRBJ1-4; TRBD1 aligns across 8 bases. Germline V gene lookup returns CDR1 MNHEY and CDR2 SVGAGI. V trimming: 0 bases; J trimming: 8 bases; junction bases outside the gene matches: 8. The CDR3 is 16 amino acids. The CDR3 spells CASSYSQGARVEKLFF. The CDR3 nucleotides read TGTGCCAGCAGTTACTCGCAGGGGGCTCGAGTAGAAAAACTGTTTTTT.

The rearrangement uses TRBV5-1 and TRBJ2-3, with D unresolved. V was trimmed by 4 bases and J by 2 bases, leaving 8 bases between them. CDR3 length: 13 amino acids. Germline V lookup: CDR1 SGHRS, CDR2 YFSETQ. CDR3 sequence (DNA): TGCGCCAGCAGCACGGGTGACACAGATACGCAGTATTTT. It encodes CASSTGDTDTQYF. Based on the CDR3 plus reference TRBV5-1 and TRBJ2-3, the full variable domain is KAGVTQTPRYLIKTRGQQVTLSCSPISGHRSVSWYQQTPGQGLQFLFEYFSETQRNKGNFPGRFSGRQFSNSRSEMNVSTLELGDSALYLCASSTGDTDTQYFGPGTRLTVL.

V gene TRBV29-1 combines with J gene TRBJ2-3; 8 nucleotides match TRBD1. Germline V gene lookup returns CDR1 SQVTM and CDR2 ANQGSEA. Trimming took 7 bases from V and 4 from J; bases not matched to a gene: 13. This CDR3 region has 15 residues. Here the CDR3 reads CSADDYRGNPDTQYF. CDR3 coding DNA: TGCAGCGCAGATGATTACAGGGGGAACCCAGATACGCAGTATTTT.

This chain connects TRBV6-1 to TRBJ1-3; D unresolved. V gave up 6 bases and J gave up 4 bases, with 7 bases separating them. The CDR3 is 12 residues long. Looked up from germline, CDR1 is MNHNS and CDR2 is SASEGT. In DNA form, the CDR3 reads TGTGCCAGCAGCCCCGGAGGAAACACCATATATTTT. This gives the protein CASSPGGNTIYF.

The chain recombines TRBV5-1 with TRBJ2-3, with D perhaps TRBD1 or TRBD2 (5 bases each). V was shortened by 0 bases and J by 7 bases, with 15 bases between the two germline ends. Germline V gene sequence: CDR1 SGHRS, CDR2 YFSETQ. The CDR3 loop spans 15 amino acids. The CDR3 sequence is CASSLVQGPTHTQYF. In DNA form, the CDR3 reads TGCGCCAGCAGCTTGGTCCAGGGACCCACGCATACGCAGTATTTT.

The genes are TRBV28 and TRBJ2-1, with 8 bases lining up with TRBD1. The V gene end was trimmed by 6 bases and the J gene end by 0 bases; junction bases not matched to a gene: 4. CDR1 is MDHEN and CDR2 is SYDVKM in the germline V gene. The CDR3 sequence is 15 residues long. Here the CDR3 reads CASRRTGSSYNEQFF. CDR3 nucleotides: TGTGCCAGCAGGCGGACAGGGAGCTCCTACAATGAGCAGTTCTTC.

This clone was seen only a few times. The genes are TRBV28 and TRBJ1-5; D possibly corresponds to TRBD1 (5 bases). The CDR3 loop spans 14 amino acids. V lost 4 bases and J lost 0, with 7 bases in between. Germline V gene lookup returns CDR1 MDHEN and CDR2 SYDVKM. The CDR3 region has the DNA TGTGCCAGCAGTTCAGGGACTAGCAATCAGCCCCAGCATTTT. It translates to CASSSGTSNQPQHF.

The V gene is TRBV10-3, the J gene TRBJ1-1; D gene unclear. Deletions cut 3 bases from V and 4 bases from J, with 6 bases between. The CDR3 extends over 12 amino acids. Germline-derived CDR1 and CDR2 are ENHRY and SYGVKD. The CDR3 sequence: CAISDSFTEAFF. The CDR3 DNA follows: TGTGCCATCAGTGATTCTTTCACTGAAGCTTTCTTT.

This chain connects TRBV18 to TRBJ1-4; D is unclear. Trimming left V 1 base short and J 8 bases short, with 14 bases between. Germline values: CDR1 KGHSH, CDR2 LQKENI. The CDR3 is 15 amino acids. The CDR3 nucleotides read TGTGCCAGCTCACCACTTGAGGGTATCAGCGAAAAACTGTTTTTT. This codes for CASSPLEGISEKLFF.

This clone has a single count. The V gene is TRBV6-1, the J gene TRBJ2-6; unclear D gene. Germline V gene lookup returns CDR1 MNHNS and CDR2 SASEGT. Trimming removed 7 bases from V and 3 bases from J, with 10 bases in between. The CDR3 consists of 14 residues. CDR3 coding DNA: TGTGCCAGCACGTGGGGTGATGGGGCCAACGTCCTGACTTTC. It is translated as CASTWGDGANVLTF.

The chain couples TRBV18 to TRBJ2-5; 7 bases are shared with TRBD1. TRBJ2-7 explains the end of the DNA better; the J call may be wrong. The CDR3 is made up of 15 amino acids. CDR1 and CDR2 (germline): KGHSH, LQKENI. The CDR3 DNA reads as TGTGCCAGCTCACCAGGTGCAGGGGGTAGCTACGAGCAGTACTTC. Translation gives CASSPGAGGSYEQYF.

This chain connects TRBV11-2 to TRBJ1-1; no definite D call. Trimming cost V 1 base and J 2 bases, with 8 bases left between them. From germline, CDR1 is SGHAT and CDR2 FQNNGV. CDR3 length equals 14 residues. The CDR3 protein is CASSLVMRNTEAFF. The CDR3 DNA is TGTGCCAGCAGCTTAGTAATGAGAAACACTGAAGCTTTCTTT. The entire variable domain, with the rest obtained from reference TRBV11-2 and TRBJ1-1, is as follows: EAGVAQSPRYKIIEKRQSVAFWCNPISGHATLYWYQQILGQGPKLLIQFQNNGVVDDSQLPKDRFSAERLKGVDSTLKIQPAKLEDSAVYLCASSLVMRNTEAFFGQGTRLTVV.

V usage is TRBV6-5 and J usage is TRBJ2-1; 12 nucleotides agree with TRBD2. The CDR3 covers 15 residues. Germline trimming cut 6 bases from V and 5 bases from J; bases unmatched to any gene: 5. CDR1 is MNHEY and CDR2 is SVGAGI in the germline V gene. CDR3 protein: CASSRPSGRDNEQFF. CDR3 bases: TGTGCCAGCAGCCGTCCTAGCGGGAGGGACAATGAGCAGTTCTTC.

In this sample, this clone turned up a few times. The J gene is TRBJ2-5, the V gene TRBV14; D not certain. The germline V and J ends were trimmed by 8 bases and 1 base, with 8 bases remaining between them. This CDR3 region has 12 residues. CDR1 and CDR2 from the germline V gene are SGHDN and FVKESK. The CDR3 coding sequence is TGTGCCAGCTCAGTGTCCCAAGAGACCCAGTACTTC. This gives the protein CASSVSQETQYF. The full variable domain, in which reference TRBV14 and TRBJ2-5 provide the parts outside the CDR3, is EAGVTQFPSHSVIEKGQTVTLRCDPISGHDNLYWYRRVMGKEIKFLLHFVKESKQDESGMPNNRFLAERTGGTYSTLKVQPAELEDSGVYFCASSVSQETQYFGPGTRLLVL.

The count of this clone is one. This chain links TRBV19 with TRBJ2-2; D unclear. Trimming removed 7 bases at V and 0 bases at J, with 9 bases between. This CDR3 contains 14 residues. CDR1 and CDR2 from the germline V gene are LNHDA and SQIVND (reference sequence). The CDR3 nucleotides read TGTGCCAGTATGTTCAAGGCGAACACCGGGGAGCTGTTTTTT. The encoded protein is CASMFKANTGELFF.

The V and J genes are TRBV28 and TRBJ2-1; TRBD2 matches 8 bases. CDR1 and CDR2 from the germline V gene are MDHEN and SYDVKM. V lost 3 bases and J lost 7; bases outside the gene matches: 2. This CDR3 has 13 amino acids. CDR3 loop: CASSFQRGNEQFF. The CDR3, as DNA: TGTGCCAGCAGTTTTCAGCGGGGGAATGAGCAGTTCTTC.

The chain is built from TRBV5-4 and TRBJ2-3; the D is unclear. This CDR3 has 13 amino acids. The germline V gene has CDR1 SGHNT and CDR2 YYREEE (reference sequence). V was clipped by 3 bases and J by 2 bases, with 7 bases between them. In DNA form, the CDR3 reads TGTGCCAGCAGCTACCCAGCCACAGATACGCAGTATTTT. Amino acid sequence: CASSYPATDTQYF.